This is a list of T cell receptor beta chains from one sample in a study of cytomegalovirus exposure and HLA in healthy donors. Clones were sequenced by immunoSEQ multiplex PCR, and TCRdb holds only the in-frame ones, with some missing. Of approximately 150,000 clones in the sample, around 82% were seen once. Sequenced sample: PBMCs. The receptors shown here come from a woman aged 18-30 years in good health and CMV-seropositive. The CDR3 runs from the conserved cysteine through the conserved F or W. D genes are given only for firm matches. Clone size is shown for a subset of rows, as once, few, many or a class of expanded clone.

clone_size	d_call	j_call	v_call	cdr3_nt	cdr3_aa
few	.	TRBJ1-6	TRBV6-1	TGTGCCAGCAGTGAAGCGGAGGGTTCACCCCTCCACTTT	CASSEAEGSPLHF
.	TRBD1	TRBJ1-2	TRBV7-2	TGTGCCAGCAGCTTAACGACAGGGGACTATGGCTACACCTTC	CASSLTTGDYGYTF
.	.	TRBJ2-5	TRBV6-5	TGTGCCAGCAGTTACCCGGGATTGGAGACCCAGTACTTC	CASSYPGLETQYF
.	.	TRBJ1-1	TRBV7-9	TGTGCCAGCACCCTCCCACAGGCCGTCTCTGAAGCTTTCTTT	CASTLPQAVSEAFF
.	TRBD2	TRBJ2-2	TRBV4-3	TGCGCCAGCAGCCAAAAACCGGGACTAGTGACCGGGGAGCTGTTTTTT	CASSQKPGLVTGELFF
few	.	TRBJ1-3	TRBV4-1	TGCGCCAGCAGCCAAGGGTTTCGAGAACTTTCCGCTGGAAACACCATATATTTT	CASSQGFRELSAGNTIYF
.	TRBD2	TRBJ2-1	TRBV27	TGTGCCAGCAGTTCAAGAACCGGGACTAGCGGGGGGAACAATGAGCAGTTCTTC	CASSSRTGTSGGNNEQFF
.	TRBD1	TRBJ2-1	TRBV5-4	TGTGCCAGCAGCTTGGGACAGGGGAGGAGTGAGCAGTTCTTC	CASSLGQGRSEQFF
.	TRBD1	TRBJ1-2	TRBV19	TGTGCCAGCGGGGAACCGGGACAGGGGTACTCCTATGGCTACACCTTC	CASGEPGQGYSYGYTF
.	.	TRBJ2-7	TRBV5-1	TGCGCCAGCAGAGGGGGCTACGAGCAGTACTTC	CASRGGYEQYF
.	TRBD2	TRBJ2-2	TRBV11-3	TGTGCCAGCAGCTTAGGACCGACGGGGGGGACCAACACCGGGGAGCTGTTTTTT	CASSLGPTGGTNTGELFF
.	.	TRBJ1-3	TRBV5-1	TGCGCCAGCAGCTTGCCCCTCAGTGGCTCTGGAAACACCATATATTTT	CASSLPLSGSGNTIYF
.	.	TRBJ1-6	TRBV6-5	TGTGCCAGCACCTACGGGACTGGCTCACCCCTCCACTTT	CASTYGTGSPLHF
.	.	TRBJ2-4	TRBV7-8	TGTGCCAGCAGCTTAAATCGGGGTCTAAAAAAAAACATTCAGTACTTC	CASSLNRGLKKNIQYF
few	.	TRBJ1-1	TRBV25-1	TGTGCCAGCAGTGCAAGGGGAGGGACTGAAGCTTTCTTT	CASSARGGTEAFF
.	.	TRBJ1-1	TRBV7-9	TGTGCCAGCAGCTTAGAAGGGGCGAACACTGAAGCTTTCTTT	CASSLEGANTEAFF
.	TRBD1	TRBJ1-1	TRBV6-5	TGTGCCAGCAGGTTCTCCGGGACAGGGAACACTGAAGCTTTCTTT	CASRFSGTGNTEAFF
few	TRBD2	TRBJ2-1	TRBV6-5	TGTGCCAGCACCCCGGGAGGGACGAACAATGAGCAGTTCTTC	CASTPGGTNNEQFF
.	.	TRBJ1-5	TRBV25-1	TGTGCCAGCAGTGCCCCGGGGATGGGTAATCAGCCCCAGCATTTT	CASSAPGMGNQPQHF
few	TRBD1	TRBJ1-2	TRBV9	TGTGCCAGCAGCGCCCAACCGGGACAGGGGGCAGATGGCTACACCTTC	CASSAQPGQGADGYTF
.	TRBD1	TRBJ2-1	TRBV15	TGTGCCACCAGGCCGAACAGGGGGTCCTACAATGAGCAGTTCTTC	CATRPNRGSYNEQFF
.	TRBD1	TRBJ1-1	TRBV5-4	TGTGCCAGCAGGGCAGACAGGGGTGGTGAAGCTTTCTTT	CASRADRGGEAFF
.	.	TRBJ1-2	TRBV11-2	TGTGCCAGCAGCCCACCCCCCTCACAGGGTTCCTATGGCTACACCTTC	CASSPPPSQGSYGYTF
.	TRBD1	TRBJ2-3	TRBV7-6	TGTGCCAGCAGCTCCGGGACAGGGGGTGCAGATACGCAGTATTTT	CASSSGTGGADTQYF
few	.	TRBJ1-2	TRBV4-3	TGCGCCAGCAGCCCGAGGACCGGGGGTTGGGATGGCTACACCTTC	CASSPRTGGWDGYTF
once	.	TRBJ2-1	TRBV9	TGTGCCAGCAGCGCAAAGATTACTAGTAGTTCGGCCTACAATGAGCAGTTCTTC	CASSAKITSSSAYNEQFF
.	.	TRBJ1-3	TRBV2	TGTGCCAGCAGTACCTTGGAGGGTATTGCTGGAAACACCATATATTTT	CASSTLEGIAGNTIYF
few	.	TRBJ1-2	TRBV5-5	TGTGCCAGCAGCCCCCTTGTTGGCGGCTACACCTTC	CASSPLVGGYTF
.	.	TRBJ1-2	TRBV28	TGTGCCAGCAGCTCAGACAGAAAATATGGCTACACCTTC	CASSSDRKYGYTF
.	.	TRBJ1-2	TRBV30	TGTGCCTGGAGTGCGGGGACACAAAGGGGTGGCTACACCTTC	CAWSAGTQRGGYTF
.	.	TRBJ2-1	TRBV5-1	TGCGCCAGCAGCCTCTTAATCAATGAGCAGTTCTTC	CASSLLINEQFF
few	.	TRBJ1-1	TRBV11-2	TGTGCCAGCAGCTTCGGTCACTTCACTGAAGCTTTCTTT	CASSFGHFTEAFF
.	.	TRBJ1-6	TRBV28	TGTGCCAGCAGTGTACTAACCCTATCACAGGGACCGGGGATGATGAATTCACCCCTCCACTTT	CASSVLTLSQGPGMMNSPLHF
few	TRBD1	TRBJ2-4	TRBV28	TGTGCCAGCAGAACCCGGGACAGGGGGCCGCAAGCCAAAAACATTCAGTACTTC	CASRTRDRGPQAKNIQYF
.	TRBD1	TRBJ2-5	TRBV10-2	TGCGCCAGCAGTGACGCGCACCGGGACAGGGGGTACTTC	CASSDAHRDRGYF
once	.	TRBJ1-4	TRBV5-1	TGCGCCAGCAGCTTTCAGGGGAGTGATGAAAAACTGTTTTTT	CASSFQGSDEKLFF
.	TRBD1	TRBJ1-2	TRBV15	TGTGCCACCAGCGGTTATCAGGGGGCGGACGGCTACACCTTC	CATSGYQGADGYTF